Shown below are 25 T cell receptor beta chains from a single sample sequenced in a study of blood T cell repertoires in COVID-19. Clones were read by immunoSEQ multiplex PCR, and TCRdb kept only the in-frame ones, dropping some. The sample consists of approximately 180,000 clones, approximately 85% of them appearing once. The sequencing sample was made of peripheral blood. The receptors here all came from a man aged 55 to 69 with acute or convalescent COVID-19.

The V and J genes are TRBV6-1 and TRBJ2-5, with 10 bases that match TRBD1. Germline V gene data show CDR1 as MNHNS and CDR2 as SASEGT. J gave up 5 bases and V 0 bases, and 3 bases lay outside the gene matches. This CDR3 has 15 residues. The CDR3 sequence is CASSEATGGMETQYF. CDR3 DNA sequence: TGTGCCAGCAGTGAAGCGACAGGGGGCATGGAGACCCAGTACTTC.

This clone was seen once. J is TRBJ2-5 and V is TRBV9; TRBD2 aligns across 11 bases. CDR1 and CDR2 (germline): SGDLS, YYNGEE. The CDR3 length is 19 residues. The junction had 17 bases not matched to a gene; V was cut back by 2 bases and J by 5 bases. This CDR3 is CASSVGRLAGGRSGETQYF. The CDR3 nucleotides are TGTGCCAGCAGCGTGGGGAGGCTAGCGGGAGGACGTAGCGGGGAGACCCAGTACTTC.

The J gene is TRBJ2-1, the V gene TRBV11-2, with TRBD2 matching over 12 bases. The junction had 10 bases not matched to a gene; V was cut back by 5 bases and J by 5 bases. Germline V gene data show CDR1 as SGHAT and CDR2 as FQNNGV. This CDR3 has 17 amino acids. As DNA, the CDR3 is TGTGCCAGCAGCCCCCAGACTAGCGGGAGAGTTAACAATGAGCAGTTCTTC. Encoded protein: CASSPQTSGRVNNEQFF.

CDR3 amino acids: CASSLAAGGFNEQFF. In DNA form, the CDR3 reads TGTGCCAGCAGCTTAGCGGCGGGAGGATTTAATGAGCAGTTCTTC. V and J are TRBV7-2 and TRBJ2-1; 8 bases line up with TRBD2. Germline V lookup: CDR1 SGHTA, CDR2 FQGNSA. Trimming removed 0 bases from V and 7 bases from J; junction bases left unmatched: 5. This CDR3 spans 15 amino acids.

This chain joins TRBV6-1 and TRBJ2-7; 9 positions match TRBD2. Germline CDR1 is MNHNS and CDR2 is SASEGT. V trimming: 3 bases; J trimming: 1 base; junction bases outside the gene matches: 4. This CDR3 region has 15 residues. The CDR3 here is CASSEGLAGSYEQYF. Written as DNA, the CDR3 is TGTGCCAGCAGTGAGGGTCTAGCGGGATCCTACGAGCAGTACTTC.

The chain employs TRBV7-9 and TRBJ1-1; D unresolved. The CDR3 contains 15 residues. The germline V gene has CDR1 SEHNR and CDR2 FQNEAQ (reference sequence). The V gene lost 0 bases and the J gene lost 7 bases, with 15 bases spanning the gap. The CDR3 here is CASSLAGSGSREAFF. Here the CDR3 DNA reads TGTGCCAGCAGCTTAGCGGGGTCGGGAAGCCGTGAAGCTTTCTTT.

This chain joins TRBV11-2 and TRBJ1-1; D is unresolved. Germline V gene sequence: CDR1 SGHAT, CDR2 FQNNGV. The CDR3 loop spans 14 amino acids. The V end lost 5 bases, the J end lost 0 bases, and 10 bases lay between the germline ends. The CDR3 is CASSPTVMNTEAFF. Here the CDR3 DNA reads TGTGCCAGCAGCCCAACAGTAATGAACACTGAAGCTTTCTTT.

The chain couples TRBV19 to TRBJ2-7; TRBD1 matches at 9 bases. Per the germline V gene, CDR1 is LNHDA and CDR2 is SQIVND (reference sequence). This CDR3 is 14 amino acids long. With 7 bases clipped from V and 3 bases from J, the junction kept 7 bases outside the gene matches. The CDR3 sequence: CASNHGTGNYEQYF. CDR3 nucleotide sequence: TGTGCCAGTAACCACGGGACAGGGAACTACGAGCAGTACTTC.

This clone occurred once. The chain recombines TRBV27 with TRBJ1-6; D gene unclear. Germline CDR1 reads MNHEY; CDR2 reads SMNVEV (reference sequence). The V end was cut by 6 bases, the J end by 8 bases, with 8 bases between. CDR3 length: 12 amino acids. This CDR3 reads CASRREDSPLHF. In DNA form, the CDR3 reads TGTGCCAGCAGGAGAGAGGATTCACCCCTCCACTTT.

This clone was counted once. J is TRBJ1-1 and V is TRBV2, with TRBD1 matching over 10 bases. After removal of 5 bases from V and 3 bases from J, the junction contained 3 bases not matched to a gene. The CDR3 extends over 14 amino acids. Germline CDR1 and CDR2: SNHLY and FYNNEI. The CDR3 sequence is CASSPDRGYTEAFF. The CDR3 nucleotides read TGTGCCAGCAGTCCGGACAGGGGGTACACTGAAGCTTTCTTT.

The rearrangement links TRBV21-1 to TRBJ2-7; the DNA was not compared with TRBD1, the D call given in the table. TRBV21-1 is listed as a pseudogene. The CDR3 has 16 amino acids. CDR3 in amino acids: CASSKVQRTGGYEQYF. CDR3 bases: TGTGCCAGCAGCAAAGTCCAAAGGACAGGGGGTTACGAGCAGTACTTC.

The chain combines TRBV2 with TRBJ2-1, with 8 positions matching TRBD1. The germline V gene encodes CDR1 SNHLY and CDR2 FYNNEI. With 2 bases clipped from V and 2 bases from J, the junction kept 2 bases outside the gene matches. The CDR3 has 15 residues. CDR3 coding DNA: TGTGCCAGCAGTGAACAGGGGGCCGCCTACAATGAGCAGTTCTTC. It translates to CASSEQGAAYNEQFF.

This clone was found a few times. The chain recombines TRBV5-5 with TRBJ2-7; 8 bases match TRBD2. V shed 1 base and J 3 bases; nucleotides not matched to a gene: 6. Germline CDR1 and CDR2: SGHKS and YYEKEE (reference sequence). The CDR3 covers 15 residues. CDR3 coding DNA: TGTGCCAGCAGCTTGCTAGGGACTAGGAACTACGAGCAGTACTTC. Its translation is CASSLLGTRNYEQYF.

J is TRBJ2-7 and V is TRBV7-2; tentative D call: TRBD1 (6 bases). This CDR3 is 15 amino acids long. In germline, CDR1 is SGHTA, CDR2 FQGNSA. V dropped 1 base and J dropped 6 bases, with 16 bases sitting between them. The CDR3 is CASSLGTAAGGEQYF. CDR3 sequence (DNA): TGTGCCAGCAGCTTAGGGACAGCCGCTGGGGGCGAGCAGTACTTC.

The CDR3 here is CASSLDRGREKLFF. For the CDR3, the DNA is TGTGCCAGCAGCTTAGACAGGGGGCGTGAAAAACTGTTTTTT. The chain uses TRBV7-8 and TRBJ1-4, with 9 bases matching TRBD1. CDR3 length equals 14 residues. V was pared by 1 base and J by 7 bases, with 1 base of the junction left unmatched. The germline CDR1 and CDR2 sequences are SGHVS and FQNEAQ.

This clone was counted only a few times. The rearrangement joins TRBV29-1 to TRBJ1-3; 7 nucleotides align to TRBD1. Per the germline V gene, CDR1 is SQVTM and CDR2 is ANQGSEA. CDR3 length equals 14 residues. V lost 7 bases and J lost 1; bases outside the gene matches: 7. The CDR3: CSAEFRGSGNTIYF. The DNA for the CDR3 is TGCAGCGCGGAATTCAGGGGGTCTGGAAACACCATATATTTT.

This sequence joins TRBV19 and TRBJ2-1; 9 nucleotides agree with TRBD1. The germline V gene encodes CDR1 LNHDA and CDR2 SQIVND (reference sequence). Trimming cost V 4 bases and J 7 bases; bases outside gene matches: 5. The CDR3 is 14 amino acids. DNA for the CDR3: TGTGCCAGTAGTACCGGGACAGGGAGAAATGAGCAGTTCTTC. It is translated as CASSTGTGRNEQFF.

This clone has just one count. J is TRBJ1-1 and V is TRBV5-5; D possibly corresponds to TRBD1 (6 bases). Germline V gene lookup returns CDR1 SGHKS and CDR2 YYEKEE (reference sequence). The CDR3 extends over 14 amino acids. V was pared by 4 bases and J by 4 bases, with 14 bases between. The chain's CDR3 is CASSPRGGGTEAFF. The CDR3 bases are TGTGCCAGCAGCCCGAGGGGAGGGGGCACTGAAGCTTTCTTT.

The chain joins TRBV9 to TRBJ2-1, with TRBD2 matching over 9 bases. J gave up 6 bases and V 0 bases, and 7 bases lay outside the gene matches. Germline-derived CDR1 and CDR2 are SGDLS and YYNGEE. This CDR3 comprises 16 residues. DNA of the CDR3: TGTGCCAGCAGCGTAGGAGGACTAGCGTCTCGCAATGAGCAGTTCTTC. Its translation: CASSVGGLASRNEQFF.

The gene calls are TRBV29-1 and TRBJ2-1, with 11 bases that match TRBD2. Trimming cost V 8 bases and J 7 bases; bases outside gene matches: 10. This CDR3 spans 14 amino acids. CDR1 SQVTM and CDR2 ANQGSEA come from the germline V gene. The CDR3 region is CSSVRTSGWNEQFF. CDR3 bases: TGCAGCTCTGTTCGGACTAGCGGGTGGAATGAGCAGTTCTTC.

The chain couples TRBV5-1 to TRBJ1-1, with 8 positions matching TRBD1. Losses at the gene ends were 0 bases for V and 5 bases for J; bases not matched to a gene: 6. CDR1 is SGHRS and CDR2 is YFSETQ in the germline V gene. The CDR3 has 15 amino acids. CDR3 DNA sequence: TGCGCCAGCAGCTTGGGGACAGGGTCGGGGACTGAAGCTTTCTTT. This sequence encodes CASSLGTGSGTEAFF. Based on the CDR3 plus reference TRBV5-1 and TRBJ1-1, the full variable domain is KAGVTQTPRYLIKTRGQQVTLSCSPISGHRSVSWYQQTPGQGLQFLFEYFSETQRNKGNFPGRFSGRQFSNSRSEMNVSTLELGDSALYLCASSLGTGSGTEAFFGQGTRLTVV.

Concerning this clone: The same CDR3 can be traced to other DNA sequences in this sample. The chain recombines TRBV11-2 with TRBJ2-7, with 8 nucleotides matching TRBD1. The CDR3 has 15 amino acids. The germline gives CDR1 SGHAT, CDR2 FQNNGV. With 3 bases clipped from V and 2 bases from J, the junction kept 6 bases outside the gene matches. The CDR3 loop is CASSLNDRGPYEQYF. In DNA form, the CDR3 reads TGTGCCAGCAGCTTGAACGACAGGGGCCCCTACGAGCAGTACTTC.

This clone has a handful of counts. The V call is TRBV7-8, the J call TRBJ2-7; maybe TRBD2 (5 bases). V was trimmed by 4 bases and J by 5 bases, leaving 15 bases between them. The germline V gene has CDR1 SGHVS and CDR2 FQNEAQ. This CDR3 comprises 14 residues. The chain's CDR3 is CASSSEGMSDEQYF. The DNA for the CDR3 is TGTGCCAGCAGCTCCGAGGGTATGTCGGACGAGCAGTACTTC.

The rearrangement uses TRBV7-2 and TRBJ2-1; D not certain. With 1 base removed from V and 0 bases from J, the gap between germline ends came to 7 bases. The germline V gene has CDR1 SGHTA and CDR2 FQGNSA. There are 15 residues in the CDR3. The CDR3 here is CASSLGSASYNEQFF. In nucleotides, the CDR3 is TGTGCCAGCAGCTTAGGGAGTGCCTCCTACAATGAGCAGTTCTTC.

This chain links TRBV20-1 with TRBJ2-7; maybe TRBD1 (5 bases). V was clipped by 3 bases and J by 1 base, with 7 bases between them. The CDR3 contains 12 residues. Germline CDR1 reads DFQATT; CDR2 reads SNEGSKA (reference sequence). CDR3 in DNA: TGCAGTGCTAGTACAGGTTCCTACGAGCAGTACTTC. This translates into CSASTGSYEQYF.